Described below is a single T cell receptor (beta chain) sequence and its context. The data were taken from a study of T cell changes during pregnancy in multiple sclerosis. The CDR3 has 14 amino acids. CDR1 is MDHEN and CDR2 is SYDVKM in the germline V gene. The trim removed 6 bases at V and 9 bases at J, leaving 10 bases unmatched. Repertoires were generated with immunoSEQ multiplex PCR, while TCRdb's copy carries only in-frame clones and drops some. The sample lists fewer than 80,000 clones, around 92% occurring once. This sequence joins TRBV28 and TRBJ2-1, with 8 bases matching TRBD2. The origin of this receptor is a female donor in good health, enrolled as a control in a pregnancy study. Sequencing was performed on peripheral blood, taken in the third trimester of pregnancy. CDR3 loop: CASSRRGGRGEQFF. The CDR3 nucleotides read TGTGCCAGCAGCCGCCGGGGGGGTAGGGGTGAGCAGTTCTTC.